This T cell receptor beta chain was sequenced during a study of cytomegalovirus exposure and HLA in healthy donors. The length of the CDR3 is 14 residues. The V segment lost 6 bases and the J segment 6 bases; nucleotides outside the gene matches: 8. Germline CDR1 and CDR2: SEHNR and FQNEAQ (reference sequence). Both 60 Vbeta primers and 13 Jbeta primers went into the PCR. The data were produced by immunoSEQ multiplex PCR, yet TCRdb's version contains in-frame clones alone and is incomplete. Of 130,000 to 150,000 clones listed, roughly 77% are singletons. V and J are TRBV7-9 and TRBJ2-3; 8 bases match TRBD1. The sequence was collected from a man aged 30 to 45 in good health and CMV-seronegative. The sequencing input was PBMCs. The CDR3 DNA reads as TGTGCCAGCAGTGAGAGGACAGGGACCGATACGCAGTATTTT. Translation: CASSERTGTDTQYF.